This T cell receptor (beta chain) emerged from a study of T cell changes during pregnancy in multiple sclerosis. Repertoires were generated with immunoSEQ multiplex PCR, while TCRdb's copy carries only in-frame clones and drops some. The sample includes about 42,000 clones, around 80% of them seen just once. Between the trimmed V and J ends, which lost 5 bases and 0 bases, there was a span of 12 bases. Germline V CDR1 and CDR2: SGHTA, FQGNSA. This CDR3 spans 15 amino acids. The receptor was derived from a female donor with multiple sclerosis, enrolled in a pregnancy study. The rearrangement links TRBV7-2 to TRBJ2-3, with D possibly being TRBD1 (6 bases). The specimen comprised CD4+ T cells from peripheral blood mononuclear cells, sampled before pregnancy. DNA for the CDR3: TGTGCCAGCAGCGTCCGAGGGGGTAGCACAGATACGCAGTATTTT. As protein: CASSVRGGSTDTQYF.